Below, one TCR beta chain is given with its context. The antigen remains unidentified. This CDR3 comprises 17 residues. Libraries were prepared by immunoSEQ multiplex PCR; TCRdb keeps only in-frame clonotypes and omits some of them. Of 45,000 to 55,000 clones in the sample, 80% are singletons; the top ten hold around 30%. This sample was included in a study of radiation and T cells in renal cell carcinoma. The time point is: blood 2 weeks post-SBRT. Treatment defined: 15 Gy SBRT to primary tumor, nephrectomy 4 weeks later. Points from the study as a whole: No pretreatment tumor biopsies were available for baseline clonotypes.

The chain has TRBV21-1 and TRBJ1-5; the table's D call, TRBD1, has no DNA check behind it. TRBV21-1 is a listed pseudogene. Specimen: blood, collected from a patient whose treatment included radiotherapy and nephrectomy. The TCR was taken from a woman aged 70-85 years with renal cell carcinoma. The CDR3 loop is CASSQRQGQVINQPQHF. The DNA for the CDR3 is TGTGCCAGCAGCCAAAGACAGGGTCAGGTCATCAATCAGCCCCAGCATTTT.